The table lists the clone carrying this T cell receptor (beta chain) with many counts. This CDR3 is 17 amino acids long. The ends were cut back, 3 bases at V and 3 bases at J, with 20 bases in the middle. Germline lookup yields CDR1 DFQATT and CDR2 SNEGSKA (reference sequence). The study profiled TCR beta VDJ and CDR3 using genomic DNA as template. TCRdb reprocessed the reads with MiXCR, giving one entry per CDR3 protein. The data contain about 400,000 distinct CDR3 sequences, 65% to 80% of them singletons. The sample originates from a study of CD8+CD57+ T cells in acquired aplastic anemia. Study-wide context: Sorted cells (CD4+ and CD8+) yielded DNA amounts that averaged about 3.1 ug. On average, healthy donors gave some 11 million reads for CD4+ cells.

The chain is built from TRBV20-1 and TRBJ2-2; D may be TRBD1 or TRBD2 (7 bases each). The sequencing input was sorted CD4+, CD8+, or CD8+CD57+ T cells (not recorded which) from PBMCs. This TCR was recovered from a human donor in good health, serving as a control. CDR3 nucleotide sequence: TGCAGTGCTAGGTTTGAGCGGGACAGATTGTACACCGGGGAGCTGTTTTTT. This sequence encodes CSARFERDRLYTGELFF.